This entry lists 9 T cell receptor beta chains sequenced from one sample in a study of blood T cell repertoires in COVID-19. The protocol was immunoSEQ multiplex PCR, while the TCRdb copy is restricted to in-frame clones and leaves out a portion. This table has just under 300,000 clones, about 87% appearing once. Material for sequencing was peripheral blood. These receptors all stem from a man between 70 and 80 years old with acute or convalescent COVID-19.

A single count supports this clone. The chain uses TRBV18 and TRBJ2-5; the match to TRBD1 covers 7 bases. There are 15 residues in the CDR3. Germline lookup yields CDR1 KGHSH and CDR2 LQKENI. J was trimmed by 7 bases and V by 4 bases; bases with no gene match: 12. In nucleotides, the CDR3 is TGTGCCAGCTCACACCTGGACAGGACCCTAGGGACCCAGTACTTC. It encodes CASSHLDRTLGTQYF.

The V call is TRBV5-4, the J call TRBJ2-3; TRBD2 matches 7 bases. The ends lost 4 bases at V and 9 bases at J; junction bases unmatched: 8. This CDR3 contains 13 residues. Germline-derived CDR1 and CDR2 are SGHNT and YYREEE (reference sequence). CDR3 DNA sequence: TGTGCCAGCAGCCCGGGACTACTTCCGACGCAGTATTTT. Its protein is CASSPGLLPTQYF. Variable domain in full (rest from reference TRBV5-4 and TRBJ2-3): ETGVTQSPTHLIKTRGQQVTLRCSSQSGHNTVSWYQQALGQGPQFIFQYYREEENGRGNFPPRFSGLQFPNYSSELNVNALELDDSALYLCASSPGLLPTQYFGPGTRLTVL.

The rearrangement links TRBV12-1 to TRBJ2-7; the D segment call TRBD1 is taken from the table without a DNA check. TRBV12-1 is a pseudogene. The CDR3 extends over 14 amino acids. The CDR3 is CASSPRTDSYEQYF. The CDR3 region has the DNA TGTGCCAGCAGCCCCCGGACAGACTCCTACGAGCAGTACTTC.

CDR3 DNA sequence: TGTGCCAGCAGCGCTCCGGGACAGGGTTTTGGAAACACCATATATTTT. It translates to CASSAPGQGFGNTIYF. The chain is built from TRBV5-6 and TRBJ1-3; 9 bases fit TRBD1. After removal of 4 bases from V and 3 bases from J, the junction contained 8 bases not matched to a gene. Germline lookup yields CDR1 SGHDT and CDR2 YYEEEE. The CDR3 runs 16 residues. Together with reference TRBV5-6 and TRBJ1-3, the CDR3 gives the full variable domain: DAGVTQSPTHLIKTRGQQVTLRCSPKSGHDTVSWYQQALGQGPQFIFQYYEEEERQRGNFPDRFSGHQFPNYSSELNVNALLLGDSALYLCASSAPGQGFGNTIYFGEGSWLTVV.

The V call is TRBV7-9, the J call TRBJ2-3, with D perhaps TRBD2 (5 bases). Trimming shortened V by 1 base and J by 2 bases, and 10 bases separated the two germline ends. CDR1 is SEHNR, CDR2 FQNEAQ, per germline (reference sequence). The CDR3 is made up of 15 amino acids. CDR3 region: CASSLVRGDTDTQYF. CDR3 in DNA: TGTGCCAGCAGCTTAGTTCGGGGAGACACAGATACGCAGTATTTT.

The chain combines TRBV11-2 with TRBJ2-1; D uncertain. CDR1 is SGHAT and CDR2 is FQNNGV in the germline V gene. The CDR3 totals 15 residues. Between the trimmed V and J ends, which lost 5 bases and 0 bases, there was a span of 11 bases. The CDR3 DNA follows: TGTGCCAGCAGCGACTGGCGGAGCTCCTACAATGAGCAGTTCTTC. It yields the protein CASSDWRSSYNEQFF.

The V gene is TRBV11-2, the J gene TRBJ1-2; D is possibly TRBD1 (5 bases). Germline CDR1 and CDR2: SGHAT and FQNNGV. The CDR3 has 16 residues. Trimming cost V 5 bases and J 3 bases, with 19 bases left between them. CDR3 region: CASSIHLSGNYYGYTF. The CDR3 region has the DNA TGTGCCAGCAGCATACATCTCTCAGGGAACTACTATGGCTACACCTTC.

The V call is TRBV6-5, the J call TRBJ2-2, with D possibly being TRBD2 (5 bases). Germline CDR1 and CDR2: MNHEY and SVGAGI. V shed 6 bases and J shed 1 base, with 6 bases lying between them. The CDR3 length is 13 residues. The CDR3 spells CASSEGNTGELFF. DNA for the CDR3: TGTGCCAGCAGCGAGGGGAACACCGGGGAGCTGTTTTTT.

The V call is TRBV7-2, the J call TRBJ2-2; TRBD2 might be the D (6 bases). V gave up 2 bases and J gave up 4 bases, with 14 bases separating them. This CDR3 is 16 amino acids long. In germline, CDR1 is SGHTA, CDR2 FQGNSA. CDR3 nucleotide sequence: TGTGCCAGCAGCTTATTCGGGGGATTGGTCACCGGGGAGCTGTTTTTT. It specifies CASSLFGGLVTGELFF.